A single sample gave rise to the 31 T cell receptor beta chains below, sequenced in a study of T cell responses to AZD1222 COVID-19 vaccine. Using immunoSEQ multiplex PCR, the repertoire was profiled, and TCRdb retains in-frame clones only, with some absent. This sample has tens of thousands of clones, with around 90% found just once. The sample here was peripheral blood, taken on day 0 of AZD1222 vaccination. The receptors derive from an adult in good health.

The CDR3 protein is CSASELHRGNYGYTF. In nucleotides, the CDR3 is TGCAGTGCTAGTGAATTACACAGGGGGAACTATGGCTACACCTTC. The chain links TRBV20-1 to TRBJ1-2; 8 nucleotides match TRBD1. The CDR3 loop spans 15 amino acids. V lost 3 bases, J lost 2 bases, and 8 bases stayed unmatched. Germline loops: CDR1 DFQATT, CDR2 SNEGSKA (reference sequence).

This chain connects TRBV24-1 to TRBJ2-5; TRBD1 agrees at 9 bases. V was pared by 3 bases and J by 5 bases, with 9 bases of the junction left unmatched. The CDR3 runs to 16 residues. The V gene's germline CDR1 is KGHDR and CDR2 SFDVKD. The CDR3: CATSDPGQGSMETQYF. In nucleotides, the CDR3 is TGTGCCACCAGTGATCCCGGACAGGGGTCCATGGAGACCCAGTACTTC.

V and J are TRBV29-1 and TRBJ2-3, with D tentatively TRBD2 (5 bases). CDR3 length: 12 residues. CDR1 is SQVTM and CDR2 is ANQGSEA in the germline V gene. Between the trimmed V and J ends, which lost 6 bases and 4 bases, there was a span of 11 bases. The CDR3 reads CSVMRVPDTQYF. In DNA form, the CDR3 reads TGCAGCGTGATGAGGGTCCCAGATACGCAGTATTTT.

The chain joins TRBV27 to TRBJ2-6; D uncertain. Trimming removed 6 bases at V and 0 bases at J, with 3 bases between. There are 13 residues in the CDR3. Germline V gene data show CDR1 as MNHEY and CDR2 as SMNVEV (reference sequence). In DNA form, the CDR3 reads TGTGCCAGCAGCCCCTCTGGGGCCAACGTCCTGACTTTC. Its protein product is CASSPSGANVLTF.

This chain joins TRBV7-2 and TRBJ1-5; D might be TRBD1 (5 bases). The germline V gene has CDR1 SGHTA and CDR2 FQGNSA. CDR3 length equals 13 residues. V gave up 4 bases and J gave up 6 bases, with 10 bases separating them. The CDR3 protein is CASSSQGGQPQHF. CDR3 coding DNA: TGTGCCAGCAGCTCCCAGGGAGGTCAGCCCCAGCATTTT.

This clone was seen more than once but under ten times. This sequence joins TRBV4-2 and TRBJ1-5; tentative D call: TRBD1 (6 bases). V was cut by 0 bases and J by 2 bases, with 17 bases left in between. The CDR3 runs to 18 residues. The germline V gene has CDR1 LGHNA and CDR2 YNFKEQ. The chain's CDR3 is CASSQDRGGQLGNQPQHF. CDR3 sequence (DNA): TGTGCCAGCAGCCAAGATCGAGGGGGTCAGCTCGGCAATCAGCCCCAGCATTTT.

CDR3 residues: CASSPMALALHNEQFF. Here the CDR3 DNA reads TGTGCCAGCAGTCCCATGGCGCTAGCTCTACACAATGAGCAGTTCTTC. The chain joins TRBV27 to TRBJ2-1; D perhaps matches TRBD2 (5 bases). V was shortened by 5 bases and J by 5 bases, with 19 bases between the two germline ends. The CDR3 extends over 16 amino acids. The germline V gene encodes CDR1 MNHEY and CDR2 SMNVEV (reference sequence).

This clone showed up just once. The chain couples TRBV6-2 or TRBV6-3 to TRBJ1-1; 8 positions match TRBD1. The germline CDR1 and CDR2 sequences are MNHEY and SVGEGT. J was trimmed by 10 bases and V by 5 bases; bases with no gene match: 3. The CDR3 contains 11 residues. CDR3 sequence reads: CASSHGQGAFF. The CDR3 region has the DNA TGTGCCAGCAGTCACGGACAGGGAGCTTTCTTT.

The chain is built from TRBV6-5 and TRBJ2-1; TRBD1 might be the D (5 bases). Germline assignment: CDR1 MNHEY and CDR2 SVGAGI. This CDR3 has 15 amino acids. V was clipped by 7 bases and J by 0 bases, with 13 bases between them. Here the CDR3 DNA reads TGTGCCAGCACCCAGGGATTACTCTCCTACAATGAGCAGTTCTTC. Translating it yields CASTQGLLSYNEQFF.

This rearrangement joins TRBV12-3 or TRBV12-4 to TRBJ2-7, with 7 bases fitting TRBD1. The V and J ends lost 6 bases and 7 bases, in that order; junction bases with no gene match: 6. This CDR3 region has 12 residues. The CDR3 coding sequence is TGTGCCAGCAGCTTTACAGGGGTTGAGCAGTACTTC. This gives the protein CASSFTGVEQYF.

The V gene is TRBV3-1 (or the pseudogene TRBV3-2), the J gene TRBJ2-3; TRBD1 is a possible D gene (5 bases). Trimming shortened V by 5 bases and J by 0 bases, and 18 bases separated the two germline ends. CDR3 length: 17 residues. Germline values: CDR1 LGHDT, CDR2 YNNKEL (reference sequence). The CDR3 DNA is TGTGCCAGCAGCGCCCGTCCCGGACAACTTAGCACAGATACGCAGTATTTT. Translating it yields CASSARPGQLSTDTQYF.

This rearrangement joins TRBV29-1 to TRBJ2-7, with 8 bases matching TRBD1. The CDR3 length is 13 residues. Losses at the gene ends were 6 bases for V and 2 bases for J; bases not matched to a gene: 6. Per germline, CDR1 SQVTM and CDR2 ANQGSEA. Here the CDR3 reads CSVDREGTYEQYF. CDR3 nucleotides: TGCAGCGTGGACAGGGAAGGAACCTACGAGCAGTACTTC.

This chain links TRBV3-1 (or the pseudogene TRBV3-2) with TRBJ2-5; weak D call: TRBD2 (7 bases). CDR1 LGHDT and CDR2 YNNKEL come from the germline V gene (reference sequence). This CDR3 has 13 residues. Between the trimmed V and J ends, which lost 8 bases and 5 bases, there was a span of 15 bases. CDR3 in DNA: TGTGCCAGCCTTAGGGGGGGCGCGGAGACCCAGTACTTC. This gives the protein CASLRGGAETQYF.

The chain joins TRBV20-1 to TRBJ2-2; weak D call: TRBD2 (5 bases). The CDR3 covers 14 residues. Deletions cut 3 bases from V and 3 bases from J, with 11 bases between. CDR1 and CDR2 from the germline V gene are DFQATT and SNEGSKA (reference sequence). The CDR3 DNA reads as TGCAGTGCTAGTGCGGGTCGTGACACCGGGGAGCTGTTTTTT. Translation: CSASAGRDTGELFF.

CDR3 in DNA: TGTGCCAGCAGCTTTTTCAGGACCCCCCGCGAGCAGTACTTC. This sequence encodes CASSFFRTPREQYF. The chain combines TRBV5-4 with TRBJ2-7; D not resolved. V dropped 2 bases and J dropped 6 bases, with 15 bases sitting between them. The CDR3 consists of 14 residues. Germline V lookup: CDR1 SGHNT, CDR2 YYREEE (reference sequence).

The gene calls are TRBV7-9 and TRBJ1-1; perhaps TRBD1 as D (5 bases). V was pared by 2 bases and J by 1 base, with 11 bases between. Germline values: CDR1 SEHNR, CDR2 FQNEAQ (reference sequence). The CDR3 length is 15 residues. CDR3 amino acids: CASSLSRGTNTEAFF. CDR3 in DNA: TGTGCCAGCAGCTTAAGTAGGGGAACGAACACTGAAGCTTTCTTT.

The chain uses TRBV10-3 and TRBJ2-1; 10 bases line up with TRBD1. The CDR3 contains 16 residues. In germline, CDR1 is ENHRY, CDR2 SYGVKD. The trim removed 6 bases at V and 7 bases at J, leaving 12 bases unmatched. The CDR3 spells CAISELGKDRGNEQFF. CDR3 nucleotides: TGTGCCATCAGCGAACTTGGGAAGGACAGGGGGAATGAGCAGTTCTTC.

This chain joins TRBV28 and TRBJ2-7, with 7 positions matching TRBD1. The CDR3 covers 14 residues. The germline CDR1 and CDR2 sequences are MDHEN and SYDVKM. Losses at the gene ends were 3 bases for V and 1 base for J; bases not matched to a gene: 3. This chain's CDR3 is CASSFGTESYEQYF. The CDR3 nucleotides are TGTGCCAGCAGTTTCGGGACAGAGTCCTACGAGCAGTACTTC.

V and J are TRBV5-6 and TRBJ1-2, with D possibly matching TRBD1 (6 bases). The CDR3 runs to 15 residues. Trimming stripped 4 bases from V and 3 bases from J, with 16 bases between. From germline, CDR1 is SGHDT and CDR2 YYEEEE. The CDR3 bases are TGTGCCAGCAGCCCGACAGGCAGGGCGGACTATGGCTACACCTTC. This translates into CASSPTGRADYGYTF.

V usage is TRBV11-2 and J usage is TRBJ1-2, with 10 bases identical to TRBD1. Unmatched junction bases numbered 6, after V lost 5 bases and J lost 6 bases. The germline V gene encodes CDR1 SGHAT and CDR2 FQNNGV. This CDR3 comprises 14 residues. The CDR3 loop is CASSRDRGSNGYTF. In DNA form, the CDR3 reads TGTGCCAGCAGCCGGGACAGGGGTTCGAATGGCTACACCTTC.

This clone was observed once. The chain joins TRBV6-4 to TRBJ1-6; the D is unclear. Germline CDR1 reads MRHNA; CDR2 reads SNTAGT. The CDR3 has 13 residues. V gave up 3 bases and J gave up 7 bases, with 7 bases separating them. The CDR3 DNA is TGTGCCAGCAGTGAATCGGCAAATTCACCCCTCCACTTT. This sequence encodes CASSESANSPLHF.

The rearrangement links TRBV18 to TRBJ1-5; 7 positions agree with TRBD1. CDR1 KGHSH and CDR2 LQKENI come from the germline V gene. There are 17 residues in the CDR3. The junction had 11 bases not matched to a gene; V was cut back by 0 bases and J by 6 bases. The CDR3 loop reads CASSPPSTRQGGQPQHF. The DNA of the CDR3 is TGTGCCAGCTCACCACCTTCTACCCGACAGGGTGGTCAGCCCCAGCATTTT.

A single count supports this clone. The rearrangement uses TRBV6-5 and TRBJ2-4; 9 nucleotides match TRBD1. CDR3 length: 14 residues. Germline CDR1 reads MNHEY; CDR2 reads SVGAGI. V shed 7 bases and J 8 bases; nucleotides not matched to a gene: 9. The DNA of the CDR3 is TGTGCCAGCAAATTGGGACAGGGAGCGGACATTCAGTACTTC. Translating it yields CASKLGQGADIQYF.

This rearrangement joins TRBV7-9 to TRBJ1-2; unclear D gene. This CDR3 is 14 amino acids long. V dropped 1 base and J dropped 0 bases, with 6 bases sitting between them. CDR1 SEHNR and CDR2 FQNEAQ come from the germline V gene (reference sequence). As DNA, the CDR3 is TGTGCCAGCAGCTTAGGTATAGCTAACTATGGCTACACCTTC. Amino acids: CASSLGIANYGYTF.

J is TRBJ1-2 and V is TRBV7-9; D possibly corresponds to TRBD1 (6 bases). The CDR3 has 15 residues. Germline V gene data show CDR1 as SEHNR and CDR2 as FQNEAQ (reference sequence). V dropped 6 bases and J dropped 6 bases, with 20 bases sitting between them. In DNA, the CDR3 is TGTGCCAGCAGTCCGGGGGGCCCCCAACGCGATGGCTACACCTTC. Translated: CASSPGGPQRDGYTF.

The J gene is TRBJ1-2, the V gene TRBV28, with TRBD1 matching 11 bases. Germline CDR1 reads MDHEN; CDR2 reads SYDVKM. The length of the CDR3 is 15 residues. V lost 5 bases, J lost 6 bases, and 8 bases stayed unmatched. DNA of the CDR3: TGTGCCAGCAGTCCAACACTGGGACAGGGGGATGGCTACACCTTC. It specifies CASSPTLGQGDGYTF.

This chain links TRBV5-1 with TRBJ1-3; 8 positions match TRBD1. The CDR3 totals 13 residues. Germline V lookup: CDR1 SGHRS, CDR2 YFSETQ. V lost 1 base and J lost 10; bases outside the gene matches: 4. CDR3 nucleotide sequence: TGCGCCAGCAGCTTGACGACAGGGGAGACCATATATTTT. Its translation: CASSLTTGETIYF.

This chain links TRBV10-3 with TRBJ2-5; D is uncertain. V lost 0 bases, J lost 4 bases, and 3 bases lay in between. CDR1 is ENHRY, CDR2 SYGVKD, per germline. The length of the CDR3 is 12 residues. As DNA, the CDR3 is TGTGCCATCAGTGAGTCGACAGAGACCCAGTACTTC. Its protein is CAISESTETQYF.

CDR3 amino acids: CASSKTTGSDGYTF. The CDR3 DNA sequence: TGTGCCAGCAGCAAGACTACAGGGTCGGATGGCTACACCTTC. The chain carries TRBV7-3 and TRBJ1-2; D possibly corresponds to TRBD1 (6 bases). Per germline, CDR1 SGHTA and CDR2 FQGTGA. Trimming removed 5 bases from V and 6 bases from J, with 16 bases in between. CDR3 length: 14 amino acids.

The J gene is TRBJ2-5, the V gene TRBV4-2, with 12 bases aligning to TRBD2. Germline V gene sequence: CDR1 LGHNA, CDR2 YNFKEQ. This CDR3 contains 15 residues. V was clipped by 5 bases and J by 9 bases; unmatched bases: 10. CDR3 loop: CASSDGLAGPGAQYF. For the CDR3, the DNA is TGTGCCAGCAGCGATGGACTAGCGGGGCCAGGGGCCCAGTACTTC.

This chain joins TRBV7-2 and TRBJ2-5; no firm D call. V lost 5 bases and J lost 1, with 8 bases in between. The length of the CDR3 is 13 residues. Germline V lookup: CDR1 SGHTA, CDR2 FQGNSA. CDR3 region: CASSQNTQETQYF. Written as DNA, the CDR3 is TGTGCCAGCAGCCAAAACACCCAAGAGACCCAGTACTTC.